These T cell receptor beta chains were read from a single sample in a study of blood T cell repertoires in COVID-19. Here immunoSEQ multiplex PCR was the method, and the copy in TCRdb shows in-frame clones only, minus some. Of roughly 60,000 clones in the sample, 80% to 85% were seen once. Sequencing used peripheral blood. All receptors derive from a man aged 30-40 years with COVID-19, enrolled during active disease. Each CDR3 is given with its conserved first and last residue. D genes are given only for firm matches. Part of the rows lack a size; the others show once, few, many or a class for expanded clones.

cdr3_aa: CASSLLGSNSPLHF
cdr3_nt: TGTGCCAGCAGCTTACTGGGTAGCAATTCACCCCTCCACTTT
v_call: TRBV7-2
clone_size: medium-sized
j_call: TRBJ1-6
d_call: NA

cdr3_aa: CASSLGAGTGSLDTQYF
cdr3_nt: TGTGCCAGCAGCTTAGGGGCAGGGACAGGGTCCTTGGATACGCAGTATTTT
v_call: TRBV7-9
clone_size: NA
j_call: TRBJ2-3
d_call: TRBD1

cdr3_aa: CASSPRWGADTEAFF
cdr3_nt: TGTGCCAGCTCACCTAGATGGGGCGCTGACACTGAAGCTTTCTTT
v_call: TRBV18
clone_size: NA
j_call: TRBJ1-1
d_call: NA

cdr3_aa: CASRLGLAGSHRMNEQFF
cdr3_nt: TGTGCCAGCAGGTTAGGACTAGCGGGTTCACACAGAATGAATGAGCAGTTCTTC
v_call: TRBV7-9
clone_size: few
j_call: TRBJ2-1
d_call: TRBD2

cdr3_aa: CASSLATGTNEKLFF
cdr3_nt: TGTGCCAGCAGCTTGGCGACAGGAACTAATGAAAAACTGTTTTTT
v_call: TRBV5-4
clone_size: few
j_call: TRBJ1-4
d_call: NA

cdr3_aa: CASSESGGSTDTQYF
cdr3_nt: TGTGCCAGCAGTGAATCTGGCGGGAGCACAGATACGCAGTATTTT
v_call: TRBV25-1
clone_size: NA
j_call: TRBJ2-3
d_call: NA

cdr3_aa: CAISEGDRESETQYF
cdr3_nt: TGTGCCATCAGCGAAGGGGACAGGGAATCGGAGACCCAGTACTTC
v_call: TRBV10-3
clone_size: few
j_call: TRBJ2-5
d_call: TRBD1

cdr3_aa: CASSLDRGTEAFF
cdr3_nt: TGTGCCAGCAGCTTAGACAGGGGCACTGAAGCTTTCTTT
v_call: TRBV11-2
clone_size: NA
j_call: TRBJ1-1
d_call: NA

cdr3_aa: CASSQGEVVGTDTQYF
cdr3_nt: TGTGCCAGCAGCCAGGGGGAGGTGGTTGGAACAGATACGCAGTATTTT
v_call: TRBV7-9
clone_size: once
j_call: TRBJ2-3
d_call: NA

cdr3_aa: CASSYVRAGNQPQHF
cdr3_nt: TGTGCCAGCAGTTACGTCAGGGCGGGCAATCAGCCCCAGCATTTT
v_call: TRBV6-6
clone_size: NA
j_call: TRBJ1-5
d_call: NA

cdr3_aa: CAIMGTAGELFF
cdr3_nt: TGTGCCATCATGGGGACAGCCGGGGAGCTGTTTTTT
v_call: TRBV10-3
clone_size: NA
j_call: TRBJ2-2
d_call: TRBD1

cdr3_aa: CAWSLLAGHTGELFF
cdr3_nt: TGTGCCTGGAGTCTGCTAGCCGGTCACACCGGGGAGCTGTTTTTT
v_call: TRBV30
clone_size: NA
j_call: TRBJ2-2
d_call: NA

cdr3_aa: CASHLGGFDSGELFF
cdr3_nt: TGTGCCAGTCATCTCGGGGGATTTGACTCCGGGGAGCTGTTTTTT
v_call: TRBV19
clone_size: NA
j_call: TRBJ2-2
d_call: NA

cdr3_aa: CASSLGLTASYNSPLHF
cdr3_nt: TGCGCCAGCAGCTTGGGATTGACAGCCTCCTATAATTCACCCCTCCACTTT
v_call: TRBV5-1
clone_size: NA
j_call: TRBJ1-6
d_call: NA

cdr3_aa: CASSSQGSSYNSPLHF
cdr3_nt: TGTGCCAGCAGTTCACAGGGTAGCTCCTATAATTCACCCCTCCACTTT
v_call: TRBV27
clone_size: NA
j_call: TRBJ1-6
d_call: NA

cdr3_aa: CATKGSTEAFF
cdr3_nt: TGTGCCACCAAGGGGTCCACTGAAGCTTTCTTT
v_call: TRBV6-5
clone_size: NA
j_call: TRBJ1-1
d_call: NA

cdr3_aa: CASSFRDRGFGEQYF
cdr3_nt: TGTGCCAGCAGTTTTAGAGACAGGGGTTTTGGCGAGCAGTACTTC
v_call: TRBV28
clone_size: NA
j_call: TRBJ2-7
d_call: TRBD1

cdr3_aa: CASSESRTGELFF
cdr3_nt: TGTGCCAGCAGTGAGTCTAGGACCGGGGAGCTGTTTTTT
v_call: TRBV6-4
clone_size: NA
j_call: TRBJ2-2
d_call: NA

cdr3_aa: CASSYGTSGYEQYF
cdr3_nt: TGTGCCAGCAGTTACGGGACTAGCGGCTACGAGCAGTACTTC
v_call: TRBV6-2/TRBV6-3
clone_size: few
j_call: TRBJ2-7
d_call: TRBD2

cdr3_aa: CASRVRLDRVYEQYF
cdr3_nt: TGTGCCAGCAGGGTGAGGCTGGACAGGGTGTACGAGCAGTACTTC
v_call: TRBV5-5
clone_size: NA
j_call: TRBJ2-7
d_call: TRBD1

cdr3_aa: CAWGTGGSNQPQHF
cdr3_nt: TGTGCCTGGGGGACAGGGGGAAGCAATCAGCCCCAGCATTTT
v_call: TRBV30
clone_size: NA
j_call: TRBJ1-5
d_call: TRBD1

cdr3_aa: CASSLSSGGRNEQYF
cdr3_nt: TGTGCCAGCAGTTTATCCTCCGGGGGAAGAAACGAGCAGTACTTC
v_call: TRBV28
clone_size: NA
j_call: TRBJ2-7
d_call: NA

cdr3_aa: CASSLVGGGAGTGELFF
cdr3_nt: TGTGCCAGCAGCTTAGTCGGTGGAGGGGCAGGGACCGGGGAGCTGTTTTTT
v_call: TRBV7-8
clone_size: NA
j_call: TRBJ2-2
d_call: NA

cdr3_aa: CASSARRRGRVFGYTF
cdr3_nt: TGTGCCAGCAGCGCGCGAAGAAGGGGGCGCGTATTTGGCTACACCTTC
v_call: TRBV3-1/TRBV3-2
clone_size: NA
j_call: TRBJ1-2
d_call: TRBD1

cdr3_aa: CASSFRGSRAYEQYF
cdr3_nt: TGTGCCAGCAGTTTTCGAGGGAGTCGCGCCTACGAGCAGTACTTC
v_call: TRBV28
clone_size: NA
j_call: TRBJ2-7
d_call: NA

cdr3_aa: CSAPLGVLNTEAFF
cdr3_nt: TGCAGCGCCCCTCTGGGCGTCCTGAACACTGAAGCTTTCTTT
v_call: TRBV29-1
clone_size: NA
j_call: TRBJ1-1
d_call: NA

cdr3_aa: CASSTGTGGGRHSNQPQHF
cdr3_nt: TGTGCCAGCAGCACAGGGACAGGGGGAGGGCGGCATAGCAATCAGCCCCAGCATTTT
v_call: TRBV7-8
clone_size: NA
j_call: TRBJ1-5
d_call: TRBD1

cdr3_aa: CASTLQGYGYTF
cdr3_nt: TGTGCCAGCACCCTACAGGGGTATGGCTACACCTTC
v_call: TRBV28
clone_size: NA
j_call: TRBJ1-2
d_call: TRBD1

cdr3_aa: CASSYSSGVYEQYF
cdr3_nt: TGTGCCAGCAGTTACTCGTCAGGGGTATACGAGCAGTACTTC
v_call: TRBV6-2/TRBV6-3
clone_size: NA
j_call: TRBJ2-7
d_call: NA

cdr3_aa: CASSYLGQGRGEQYF
cdr3_nt: TGTGCCAGCAGTTATCTCGGACAGGGTAGAGGGGAGCAGTACTTC
v_call: TRBV6-6
clone_size: NA
j_call: TRBJ2-7
d_call: TRBD1

cdr3_aa: CASSLPQGAYTGELFF
cdr3_nt: TGTGCCAGCAGCCTCCCCCAGGGGGCTTACACCGGGGAGCTGTTTTTT
v_call: TRBV4-2
clone_size: NA
j_call: TRBJ2-2
d_call: TRBD1

cdr3_aa: CASRKQGSGGYTF
cdr3_nt: TGTGCCAGCAGAAAGCAGGGGTCTGGAGGCTACACCTTC
v_call: TRBV6-5
clone_size: few
j_call: TRBJ1-2
d_call: NA

cdr3_aa: CASSFGTALTYEQYF
cdr3_nt: TGCGCCAGCAGCTTCGGGACAGCCTTAACCTACGAGCAGTACTTC
v_call: TRBV5-1
clone_size: NA
j_call: TRBJ2-7
d_call: TRBD1

cdr3_aa: CASSLARDSVYGYTF
cdr3_nt: TGTGCCAGCAGCTTGGCCCGGGACAGTGTCTATGGCTACACCTTC
v_call: TRBV5-6
clone_size: few
j_call: TRBJ1-2
d_call: TRBD1

cdr3_aa: CASSPPPGGNQPQHF
cdr3_nt: TGTGCCAGCAGCCCTCCGCCAGGGGGCAATCAGCCCCAGCATTTT
v_call: TRBV7-3
clone_size: NA
j_call: TRBJ1-5
d_call: NA

cdr3_aa: CASSLTVNKQYF
cdr3_nt: TGTGCCAGCAGCCTGACAGTTAACAAGCAGTACTTC
v_call: TRBV28
clone_size: NA
j_call: TRBJ2-7
d_call: NA

cdr3_aa: CAISHDSLSTDTQYF
cdr3_nt: TGTGCCATCAGCCACGACTCTTTATCGACAGATACGCAGTATTTT
v_call: TRBV10-3
clone_size: NA
j_call: TRBJ2-3
d_call: NA

cdr3_aa: CAISSGDTQYF
cdr3_nt: TGTGCCATCTCGTCGGGGGATACGCAGTATTTT
v_call: TRBV19
clone_size: once
j_call: TRBJ2-3
d_call: NA

cdr3_aa: CASSQGTWLAEYNEQFF
cdr3_nt: TGTGCCAGCAGCCAAGGTACGTGGCTAGCGGAGTACAATGAGCAGTTCTTC
v_call: TRBV14
clone_size: NA
j_call: TRBJ2-1
d_call: TRBD2

cdr3_aa: CASRDRSSPLHF
cdr3_nt: TGTGCCAGCCGGGACAGGTCTTCACCCCTCCACTTT
v_call: TRBV2
clone_size: NA
j_call: TRBJ1-6
d_call: TRBD1

cdr3_aa: CASSSRTGEKLFF
cdr3_nt: TGTGCCAGCAGCTCCCGTACAGGTGAAAAACTGTTTTTT
v_call: TRBV7-2
clone_size: medium-sized
j_call: TRBJ1-4
d_call: NA

cdr3_aa: CASSPQGLAGVETQYF
cdr3_nt: TGTGCCAGCAGCCCCCAGGGACTAGCGGGAGTAGAGACCCAGTACTTC
v_call: TRBV9
clone_size: NA
j_call: TRBJ2-5
d_call: TRBD2

cdr3_aa: CASSLGAERETQYF
cdr3_nt: TGTGCCAGCAGCTTAGGGGCAGAGAGAGAGACCCAGTACTTC
v_call: TRBV7-2
clone_size: few
j_call: TRBJ2-5
d_call: NA

cdr3_aa: CASSPLGTSGLNEQFF
cdr3_nt: TGTGCCAGCAGCCCCCTCGGGACTAGCGGGCTCAATGAGCAGTTCTTC
v_call: TRBV11-2
clone_size: NA
j_call: TRBJ2-1
d_call: TRBD2

cdr3_aa: CASRARYNEQFF
cdr3_nt: TGTGCCAGCAGAGCCCGGTACAATGAGCAGTTCTTC
v_call: TRBV7-9
clone_size: NA
j_call: TRBJ2-1
d_call: NA

cdr3_aa: CAWYGVDRANTGELFF
cdr3_nt: TGTGCCTGGTATGGTGTGGACAGAGCGAACACCGGGGAGCTGTTTTTT
v_call: TRBV30
clone_size: NA
j_call: TRBJ2-2
d_call: NA

cdr3_aa: CASSLSPGGTDTQYF
cdr3_nt: TGTGCCAGCAGTTTATCTCCGGGGGGCACAGATACGCAGTATTTT
v_call: TRBV27
clone_size: NA
j_call: TRBJ2-3
d_call: NA

cdr3_aa: CATSDLGGGNTGELFF
cdr3_nt: TGTGCCACCAGTGATTTAGGAGGTGGGAACACCGGGGAGCTGTTTTTT
v_call: TRBV24-1
clone_size: NA
j_call: TRBJ2-2
d_call: NA

cdr3_aa: CASSLSRTGREKLFF
cdr3_nt: TGTGCCAGCAGTTTATCACGGACAGGGCGTGAAAAACTGTTTTTT
v_call: TRBV27
clone_size: NA
j_call: TRBJ1-4
d_call: TRBD1

cdr3_aa: CASNRAGYNEQFF
cdr3_nt: TGTGCCAGCAACCGAGCGGGCTACAATGAGCAGTTCTTC
v_call: TRBV7-2
clone_size: NA
j_call: TRBJ2-1
d_call: NA

cdr3_aa: CASERRDKVNTEAFF
cdr3_nt: TGTGCCAGCGAGCGCCGGGACAAGGTGAACACTGAAGCTTTCTTT
v_call: TRBV19
clone_size: NA
j_call: TRBJ1-1
d_call: NA